These T cell receptor beta chains were read from a single sample in a study of T cells in localized non-small cell lung cancer. TCRdb keeps only in-frame clones here, not all; method: immunoSEQ multiplex PCR. The sample records approximately 54,000 clones, around four fifths being singletons. This specimen was peripheral blood, taken before any cancer treatment. These receptors were collected from a female donor over 55 with stage II squamous cell lung carcinoma. Both conserved end residues are part of each CDR3. Each record gives: clone size, D gene, J gene, V gene, CDR3 protein, CDR3 DNA. A D gene is named only where the DNA matches it firmly. Clone size, where shown, is once, few, many, or a class for clones that have expanded.

few	TRBD2	TRBJ2-1	TRBV5-5	CASNPLAGFNNEQFF	TGTGCCAGCAACCCCTTAGCGGGGTTCAACAATGAGCAGTTCTTC
-	-	TRBJ1-6	TRBV11-2	CASSPDINSPLHF	TGTGCCAGCAGCCCGGACATCAATTCACCCCTCCACTTT
once	TRBD1	TRBJ2-7	TRBV27	CASSFGTGAHYEQYF	TGTGCCAGCAGTTTCGGGACAGGGGCCCACTACGAGCAGTACTTC
-	-	TRBJ1-2	TRBV7-8	CASSSSRRPGYTF	TGTGCCAGCAGCTCGAGCAGGAGACCCGGCTACACCTTC
-	TRBD2	TRBJ2-1	TRBV13	CASSGSKLAGALYNEQFF	TGTGCCAGCAGCGGCAGTAAACTAGCGGGGGCCCTATACAATGAGCAGTTCTTC
-	-	TRBJ2-6	TRBV19	CASSIRGGSGANVLTF	TGTGCCAGTAGTATAAGGGGCGGCTCTGGGGCCAACGTCCTGACTTTC
-	-	TRBJ2-2	TRBV2	CASSELAAGTGELFF	TGTGCCAGCAGTGAACTTGCGGCAGGCACCGGGGAGCTGTTTTTT
-	-	TRBJ2-7	TRBV10-3	CAISTGRGEQYF	TGTGCCATCAGTACAGGGAGAGGCGAGCAGTACTTC
-	TRBD1	TRBJ2-6	TRBV5-4	CASSLSPTGSQTF	TGTGCCAGCAGCTTGAGCCCGACAGGGTCGCAGACTTTC
-	-	TRBJ2-1	TRBV19	CASSIGTGQVNNEQFF	TGTGCCAGTAGTATAGGGACGGGGCAGGTAAACAATGAGCAGTTCTTC
-	-	TRBJ2-1	TRBV7-2	CASSLGRNNEQFF	TGTGCCAGCAGCTTGGGACGGAACAATGAGCAGTTCTTC
once	TRBD1	TRBJ2-1	TRBV5-6	CASSFYRGINSEQFF	TGTGCCAGCAGCTTTTACAGGGGGATTAATAGTGAGCAGTTCTTC
-	-	TRBJ1-6	TRBV29-1	CSVLPGYNSPLHF	TGCAGCGTCCTCCCGGGATATAATTCACCCCTCCACTTT
-	-	TRBJ2-7	TRBV7-8	CASSLFRAEEQYF	TGTGCCAGCAGCTTATTCAGGGCGGAGGAGCAGTACTTC
-	-	TRBJ2-7	TRBV4-1	CASSPDPGSNPYEQYF	TGCGCCAGCAGCCCCGATCCGGGTAGCAACCCCTACGAGCAGTACTTC
-	TRBD2	TRBJ2-1	TRBV2	CASLLAGDEQFF	TGTGCCAGCCTGCTAGCGGGGGATGAGCAGTTCTTC
-	TRBD1	TRBJ2-3	TRBV18	CASSPLGQGTTDTQYF	TGTGCCAGCTCACCACTGGGACAGGGTACAACAGATACGCAGTATTTT
-	-	TRBJ2-1	TRBV27	CASSLKGGYNEQFF	TGTGCCAGCAGTTTGAAGGGGGGCTACAATGAGCAGTTCTTC
-	TRBD1	TRBJ1-6	TRBV19	CASRTVDRPNSPLHF	TGTGCCAGTAGAACCGTGGACAGGCCGAATTCACCCCTCCACTTT
-	TRBD2	TRBJ2-6	TRBV18	CASSPGLARSGANVLTF	TGTGCCAGCTCACCAGGACTAGCCCGCTCTGGGGCCAACGTCCTGACTTTC
-	-	TRBJ2-6	TRBV19	CASIRYLPSGANVLTF	TGTGCCAGTATTCGGTACCTGCCCTCTGGGGCCAACGTCCTGACTTTC
-	TRBD1	TRBJ2-7	TRBV11-2	CASSSPGQGVYEQYF	TGTGCCAGCAGCTCACCGGGACAGGGAGTCTACGAGCAGTACTTC
-	TRBD1	TRBJ1-1	TRBV27	CASSLLATGGTEAFF	TGTGCCAGCAGTTTATTGGCGACAGGGGGGACTGAAGCTTTCTTT
-	-	TRBJ2-5	TRBV6-6	CASIGGRETQYF	TGTGCCAGCATAGGGGGGCGGGAGACCCAGTACTTC
-	TRBD1	TRBJ1-2	TRBV28	CASSLGTEYGYTF	TGTGCCAGCAGTTTAGGGACAGAGTATGGCTACACCTTC
-	-	TRBJ2-3	TRBV7-2	CASSLGGASTDTQYF	TGTGCCAGCAGCTTAGGTGGGGCTTCCACAGATACGCAGTATTTT
-	TRBD2	TRBJ2-1	TRBV4-2	CASSLWTSGGVGSEQFF	TGTGCCAGCAGCCTCTGGACTAGCGGGGGGGTGGGTAGTGAGCAGTTCTTC
-	-	TRBJ2-5	TRBV6-1	CASSRPQGQETQYF	TGTGCCAGCAGTAGACCACAGGGCCAAGAGACCCAGTACTTC
-	TRBD1	TRBJ1-1	TRBV9	CASSPRDSEVSEAFF	TGTGCCAGCAGCCCCCGGGACAGCGAGGTCTCTGAAGCTTTCTTT
-	-	TRBJ2-7	TRBV5-6	CASSADSRSEQYF	TGTGCCAGCAGCGCGGACAGTCGGAGCGAGCAGTACTTC
-	-	TRBJ1-5	TRBV19	CASSSGLSSNQPQHF	TGTGCCAGTAGTTCTGGACTGAGTAGCAATCAGCCCCAGCATTTT
-	TRBD1	TRBJ1-5	TRBV27	CASSSGTGEVSNQPQHF	TGTGCCAGCTCCTCAGGGACAGGGGAAGTTAGCAATCAGCCCCAGCATTTT
-	TRBD1	TRBJ1-5	TRBV5-5	CASSLGQGINQPQHF	TGTGCCAGCAGCTTAGGACAGGGCATAAATCAGCCCCAGCATTTT
-	-	TRBJ2-7	TRBV28	CASSSEPLEQYF	TGTGCCAGCAGTTCCGAACCCCTCGAGCAGTACTTC
-	-	TRBJ2-1	TRBV9	CASSVGSTYNEQFF	TGTGCCAGCAGCGTTGGGTCCACATACAATGAGCAGTTCTTC
-	-	TRBJ2-7	TRBV25-1	CASSGLRSSYEQYF	TGTGCCAGCAGCGGGCTTAGGAGCTCCTACGAGCAGTACTTC
-	-	TRBJ1-6	TRBV6-5	CASSDSSNSPLHF	TGTGCCAGCAGTGACTCGAGTAATTCACCCCTCCACTTT
-	-	TRBJ2-7	TRBV29-1	CSVEVSGYEQYF	TGCAGCGTTGAAGTAAGCGGCTACGAGCAGTACTTC
-	-	TRBJ1-2	TRBV28	CASSLPGSFNYGYTF	TGTGCCAGCAGTTTGCCGGGGTCGTTTAACTATGGCTACACCTTC
-	-	TRBJ1-1	TRBV7-2	CASSLVSQVETEAFF	TGTGCCAGCAGCTTAGTAAGCCAGGTGGAAACTGAAGCTTTCTTT
-	-	TRBJ1-1	TRBV19	CASSTQRSTEAFF	TGTGCCAGTAGTACCCAACGGAGCACTGAAGCTTTCTTT
-	-	TRBJ2-3	TRBV25-1	CASSEGRGLPDTQYF	TGTGCCAGCAGTGAAGGACGGGGATTGCCAGATACGCAGTATTTT
-	-	TRBJ2-3	TRBV29-1	CSVWELASFSTDTQYF	TGCAGCGTCTGGGAGCTGGCGAGCTTTAGCACAGATACGCAGTATTTT
-	-	TRBJ1-1	TRBV29-1	CSVGGWGTEAFF	TGCAGCGTTGGGGGTTGGGGGACTGAAGCTTTCTTT
-	-	TRBJ1-5	TRBV7-2	CARPVVGNQPQHF	TGTGCCAGGCCCGTCGTGGGCAATCAGCCCCAGCATTTT